A selection of T cell receptor beta chains follows, all from one sample in a study of radiotherapy plus CTLA-4 blockade in lung cancer. Clones were read by immunoSEQ multiplex PCR, and TCRdb kept only the in-frame ones, dropping some. This sample has about 95,000 clones, with under 90% found just once. Sequences were derived from peripheral blood, sampled from a patient treated with radiotherapy plus ipilimumab. These receptors all stem from a human donor with non-small cell lung cancer who had stable disease on radiotherapy plus ipilimumab. CDR3s include the opening cysteine and the closing phenylalanine or tryptophan. Each record gives: D gene, clone size, CDR3 length, V gene, J gene, CDR3 DNA, CDR3 protein. A D gene is named only where the DNA matches it firmly. Some rows mark clone size as missing; the rest say once, few, many or name a class of expanded clone.

>TRBD1|once|15|TRBV11-2|TRBJ2-7
TGTGCCAGCAGCCGGGCGGGGACAGGTGCATACGAGCAGTACTTC
CASSRAGTGAYEQYF
>NA|once|16|TRBV4-1|TRBJ2-7
TGCGCCAGCAGCCAAGACGAGGGCAGATCCGAGGTAAAGCAGTACTTC
CASSQDEGRSEVKQYF
>TRBD2|few|13|TRBV2|TRBJ2-5
TGTGCCAGAGGCCGGGGGGGCGGGGAGACCCAGTACTTC
CARGRGGGETQYF
>NA|NA|13|TRBV28|TRBJ2-5
TGTGCCAGCAGTTTAGATAACCAAGAGACCCAGTACTTC
CASSLDNQETQYF
>TRBD2|medium-sized|16|TRBV4-2|TRBJ2-1
TGTGCCAGCAGCCAAGGCCCAGCGGGGGGCCGGGATGAGCAGTTCTTC
CASSQGPAGGRDEQFF
>NA|NA|15|TRBV28|TRBJ2-3
TGTGCCAGCAGTTTCCCACAGGGGAGGACAGATACGCAGTATTTT
CASSFPQGRTDTQYF
>NA|NA|16|TRBV18|TRBJ1-2
TGTGCCAGCTCACCACCGGAAGTTAGGTTTAACTATGGCTACACCTTC
CASSPPEVRFNYGYTF
>NA|NA|15|TRBV15|TRBJ2-1
TGTGCCACCAGCAGAGATCCGGGCCTAGGAAATGAGCAGTTCTTC
CATSRDPGLGNEQFF
>NA|NA|15|TRBV10-2|TRBJ2-1
TGCGCCAGCAGTGAGTACAGGCAGGGCAACAATGAGCAGTTCTTC
CASSEYRQGNNEQFF
>NA|NA|18|TRBV7-8|TRBJ1-6
TGTGCCAGCAGCCCTGAGGCCTTTCGGTCGTCCTATAATTCACCCCTCCACTTT
CASSPEAFRSSYNSPLHF
>TRBD1|NA|19|TRBV7-3|TRBJ2-6
TGTGCCAGCAGCCCAGGACAGGGGCCCCGTTTAGCTGGGGCCAACGTCCTGACTTTC
CASSPGQGPRLAGANVLTF
>NA|NA|10|TRBV29-1|TRBJ2-5
TGCAGCGTTCGCTGGGTGACCCAGTACTTC
CSVRWVTQYF
>NA|NA|15|TRBV6-5|TRBJ1-4
TGTGCCAGCAGTTACTCTGGGGCCGGTAATGAAAAACTGTTTTTT
CASSYSGAGNEKLFF
>TRBD1|NA|16|TRBV19|TRBJ1-2
TGTGCCAGTAGTATGTCGGGACAGGGTTCCAGGTATGGCTACACCTTC
CASSMSGQGSRYGYTF
>TRBD2|once|15|TRBV11-2|TRBJ2-7
TGTGCCAGCAGCTTAGACCGGGACTACTCCTACGAGCAGTACTTC
CASSLDRDYSYEQYF
>NA|NA|14|TRBV6-1|TRBJ1-6
TGTGCCAGCAGTGTTGAGAAAGGGAAGGGGCCCCTCCACTTT
CASSVEKGKGPLHF
>NA|few|14|TRBV15|TRBJ1-6
TGTGCCACCAGCAGAGAACCGAATAATTCACCCCTCCACTTT
CATSREPNNSPLHF
>TRBD1|NA|15|TRBV11-2|TRBJ2-7
TGTGCCAGCAGCCCTCCGGGACAGGGTACCCACGAGCAGTACTTC
CASSPPGQGTHEQYF
>NA|NA|21|TRBV1|TRBJ2-5
TGCACCAGCAGCCAAGTAAATATAGCGATTGGGACTAGCACTTCTCCAGAGACCCAGTACTTC
CTSSQVNIAIGTSTSPETQYF
>NA|NA|15|TRBV7-3|TRBJ2-2
TGTGCCAGCAGCTTAAATTCTGGGGGCCCCGGGGAGCTGTTTTTT
CASSLNSGGPGELFF
>NA|NA|14|TRBV5-1|TRBJ1-2
TGCGCCAGCAGCCGGGGCAGGGAATTCGGTGGCTACACCTTC
CASSRGREFGGYTF
>TRBD1|NA|16|TRBV15|TRBJ2-7
TGTGCCACCAGCAGAGGAAGGGGGACAGGGAACGACGAGCAGTACTTC
CATSRGRGTGNDEQYF
>NA|NA|13|TRBV7-2|TRBJ2-7
TGTGCCAGCAGCTCCACCACAACATTTGAGCAGTACTTC
CASSSTTTFEQYF
>TRBD2|NA|16|TRBV11-2|TRBJ2-1
TGTGCCAGCAGCCTTACTAGCGGGGGGTCCTACAATGAGCAGTTCTTC
CASSLTSGGSYNEQFF
>TRBD1|NA|14|TRBV7-2|TRBJ1-4
TGTGCCAGCAGCTCGGGACAGGGGAGGGAAAAACTGTTTTTT
CASSSGQGREKLFF
>TRBD1|few|15|TRBV19|TRBJ1-5
TGTGCCAGTCAAACGGACAGGGGTGGGAATCAGCCCCAGCATTTT
CASQTDRGGNQPQHF
>TRBD1|NA|16|TRBV7-2|TRBJ1-1
TGTGCCAGCAGCTTAGACCCTAACAGGGGACGGACTGAAGCTTTCTTT
CASSLDPNRGRTEAFF
>NA|NA|13|TRBV18|TRBJ2-1
TGTGCCAGCTCACCTAGAGGACTGAATGAGCAGTTCTTC
CASSPRGLNEQFF
>NA|NA|15|TRBV18|TRBJ1-5
TGTGCCAGCTCACCCGACAGGTTGGGCAATCAGCCCCAGCATTTT
CASSPDRLGNQPQHF
>NA|NA|15|TRBV19|TRBJ2-5
TGTGCCAGTAGTATCGGGCATCCTCCCCAAGAGACCCAGTACTTC
CASSIGHPPQETQYF
>TRBD1|NA|15|TRBV6-1|TRBJ1-2
TGTGCCAGCAGTAATCCGAGGGGGCTAAACTATGGCTACACCTTC
CASSNPRGLNYGYTF
>NA|NA|14|TRBV27|TRBJ2-2
TGTGCCAGCAGTTCCGGGTTTAACACCGGGGAGCTGTTTTTT
CASSSGFNTGELFF
>TRBD2|NA|15|TRBV7-2|TRBJ2-7
TGTGCCAGCAGCCCCGTAGCGGGAGTAATCTACGAGCAGTACTTC
CASSPVAGVIYEQYF
>NA|few|12|TRBV4-1|TRBJ2-1
TGCGCCAGCAGCCAAGGGGGCAATGAGCAGTTCTTC
CASSQGGNEQFF
>NA|NA|16|TRBV28|TRBJ2-7
TGTGCCAGCAGTTTATATAGACCACCCAACCCCTACGAGCAGTACTTC
CASSLYRPPNPYEQYF
>TRBD1|NA|18|TRBV10-3|TRBJ2-6
TGTGCCATCAGTTTTACCCCGGGACAGGGGTCCGGGGCCAACGTCCTGACTTTC
CAISFTPGQGSGANVLTF
>TRBD2|NA|15|TRBV5-1|TRBJ2-3
TGCGCCAGTAAACTAGCGGGGGGGACCACAGATACGCAGTATTTT
CASKLAGGTTDTQYF
>NA|NA|14|TRBV7-2|TRBJ2-1
TGTGCCAGCAGCTTAGCGGGGGGGCCTGATGAGCAGTTCTTC
CASSLAGGPDEQFF
>NA|NA|15|TRBV30|TRBJ1-2
TGTGCCTGGGGAGGGGTCGTGGCAGGCTGGAATGGCTACACCTTC
CAWGGVVAGWNGYTF
>TRBD2|NA|13|TRBV7-8|TRBJ2-1
TGTGCCAGCAGCCGGACTAGTCGGGATGAGCAGTTCTTC
CASSRTSRDEQFF
>NA|NA|15|TRBV27|TRBJ1-4
TGTGCCAGCAGCCTGGAGACAGGTCGGAATGAAAAACTGTTTTTT
CASSLETGRNEKLFF
>NA|NA|16|TRBV19|TRBJ1-5
TGTGCCAGTAGTATGATGGGGGCGCAGGGCAATCAGCCCCAGCATTTT
CASSMMGAQGNQPQHF
>TRBD1|NA|14|TRBV30|TRBJ1-1
TGTGCCTGTGGACAGGGGGCACAAAACACTGAAGCTTTCTTT
CACGQGAQNTEAFF
>TRBD1|NA|16|TRBV5-1|TRBJ1-3
TGCGCCAGCAGCTTGGGGGACAGGGGAGCCGGAAACACCATATATTTT
CASSLGDRGAGNTIYF
>TRBD1|once|13|TRBV6-1|TRBJ2-1
TGTGCCAGCCGGACAGGGTCCTACAATGAGCAGTTCTTC
CASRTGSYNEQFF
>NA|NA|13|TRBV6-5|TRBJ1-1
TGTGCCAGCAGTGAATGGCAGGGGCCTGAAGCTTTCTTT
CASSEWQGPEAFF
>TRBD1|NA|16|TRBV19|TRBJ1-5
TGTGCCAGTAGTACTCTCGGACAGGGGGGCAATCAGCCCCAGCATTTT
CASSTLGQGGNQPQHF
>NA|NA|13|TRBV30|TRBJ2-7
TGTGCCTGGAGTACCCCGGCAGGTGGGGTACAGTACTTC
CAWSTPAGGVQYF
>TRBD1|NA|16|TRBV19|TRBJ1-1
TGTGCCAGTAGTATAGACTCAAGACAGGGGAGGACTGAAGCTTTCTTT
CASSIDSRQGRTEAFF
>TRBD1|NA|17|TRBV7-2|TRBJ1-5
TGTGCCAGCAGCCCCGGGGGGAGACAGGGGGCCAATCAGCCCCAGCATTTT
CASSPGGRQGANQPQHF
>NA|NA|16|TRBV5-1|TRBJ1-5
TGCGCCAGCAGCATGGACCCAGCAGGGCCTGATCAGCCCCAGCATTTT
CASSMDPAGPDQPQHF
>NA|NA|14|TRBV7-9|TRBJ1-1
TGTGCCAGCAGCTTGGGGGGTGAGAACACTGAAGCTTTCTTT
CASSLGGENTEAFF
>TRBD1|NA|14|TRBV2|TRBJ1-4
TGTGCCAGCAGGACAGGGGGCGGGGGTGAAAAACTGTTTTTT
CASRTGGGGEKLFF
>NA|NA|13|TRBV5-1|TRBJ2-4
TGCGCCAGCAGCACGGACGGTAAAAACATTCAGTACTTC
CASSTDGKNIQYF
>NA|once|16|TRBV15|TRBJ2-3
TGTGCCACCAGCGGACTTGACAGAACTTACACAGATACGCAGTATTTT
CATSGLDRTYTDTQYF